Each of the 18 T cell receptor beta chains below was sequenced from the same sample in a study of T cell responses to AZD1222 COVID-19 vaccine. The data were produced by immunoSEQ multiplex PCR, yet TCRdb's version contains in-frame clones alone and is incomplete. Of about 140,000 clones detected, roughly 92% appear once; the ten largest clones hold 5%. This specimen consisted of peripheral blood, obtained on day 0 of AZD1222 vaccination. The origin of the receptors is an adult in good health.

The chain's CDR3 is CASSPQGVSNQPQHF. The CDR3, as DNA: TGTGCCAGCAGCCCACAGGGGGTGAGCAATCAGCCCCAGCATTTT. The V gene is TRBV7-9, the J gene TRBJ1-5; 8 bases line up with TRBD1. From germline, CDR1 is SEHNR and CDR2 FQNEAQ (reference sequence). V trimming: 5 bases; J trimming: 1 base; junction bases outside the gene matches: 4. The CDR3 has 15 residues.

The genes are TRBV2 and TRBJ2-2, with D perhaps matching TRBD2 (6 bases). Trimming left V 6 bases short and J 3 bases short, with 14 bases between. Germline lookup yields CDR1 SNHLY and CDR2 FYNNEI. The CDR3 sequence is 15 residues long. In DNA form, the CDR3 reads TGTGCCAGCAGGCCGGCCGGAGGGGACACCGGGGAGCTGTTTTTT. Its protein product is CASRPAGGDTGELFF.

This chain joins TRBV2 and TRBJ1-5; D is unresolved. This CDR3 has 13 residues. Trimming shortened V by 4 bases and J by 4 bases, and 8 bases separated the two germline ends. The germline CDR1 and CDR2 sequences are SNHLY and FYNNEI. This CDR3 is CASSGEHNQPQHF. The CDR3 DNA reads as TGTGCCAGCAGTGGGGAACATAATCAGCCCCAGCATTTT.

The rearrangement links TRBV11-3 to TRBJ2-5; possibly TRBD1 for D (5 bases). V lost 1 base and J lost 3, with 12 bases in between. The CDR3 totals 15 residues. Per germline, CDR1 SGHNT and CDR2 YENEEA. CDR3 sequence reads: CASSLGQNEEETQYF. CDR3 in DNA: TGTGCCAGCAGCTTAGGACAGAACGAAGAAGAGACCCAGTACTTC.

The chain links TRBV4-1 to TRBJ2-2; D is perhaps TRBD1 (5 bases). Looked up from germline, CDR1 is MGHRA and CDR2 is YSYEKL. The CDR3 consists of 15 residues. The ends were cut back, 1 base at V and 5 bases at J, with 11 bases in the middle. CDR3 sequence reads: CASSQGGNPTGELFF. In DNA form, the CDR3 reads TGCGCCAGCAGCCAAGGGGGCAATCCTACCGGGGAGCTGTTTTTT.

The V gene is TRBV3-1 (or the pseudogene TRBV3-2), the J gene TRBJ1-3; no reliable D call. With 1 base removed from V and 1 base from J, the gap between germline ends came to 5 bases. The CDR3 consists of 14 residues. Germline assignment: CDR1 LGHDT and CDR2 YNNKEL (reference sequence). CDR3 sequence reads: CASSQVGSGNTIYF. Written as DNA, the CDR3 is TGTGCCAGCAGCCAAGTAGGATCTGGAAACACCATATATTTT.

This clone was observed a few times. The chain links TRBV18 to TRBJ1-4, with a possible D match to TRBD1 (6 bases). This CDR3 spans 11 amino acids. V shed 5 bases and J shed 8 bases, with 6 bases lying between them. CDR1 and CDR2 (germline): KGHSH, LQKENI. The CDR3 coding sequence is TGTGCCAGCTCAACAGGGGAAAAACTGTTTTTT. Residues: CASSTGEKLFF.

This clone was recorded once. The chain has TRBV4-2 and TRBJ1-1; TRBD1 matches at 8 bases. The J segment lost 5 bases and the V segment lost 0 bases, leaving 11 bases of the junction unmatched. The CDR3 length is 17 residues. Per germline, CDR1 LGHNA and CDR2 YNFKEQ. The CDR3 bases are TGTGCCAGCAGCCAAGAGGCAGGGGGCTCGGGATATACTGAAGCTTTCTTT. It encodes CASSQEAGGSGYTEAFF.

V usage is TRBV12-3 or TRBV12-4 and J usage is TRBJ2-4; no reliable D call. The CDR3 runs 13 residues. The germline V and J ends were trimmed by 6 bases and 3 bases, with 9 bases remaining between them. This CDR3 reads CASSLGGKNIQYF. The CDR3 DNA sequence: TGTGCCAGCAGCCTCGGCGGCAAAAACATTCAGTACTTC.

This clone has a single count. V and J are TRBV9 and TRBJ2-3; weak D call: TRBD2 (6 bases). V was trimmed by 0 bases and J by 3 bases, leaving 17 bases between them. Germline values: CDR1 SGDLS, CDR2 YYNGEE. The CDR3 is 17 amino acids. The CDR3 DNA reads as TGTGCCAGCAGCGTAGCTGCTAGCGCGGTGTTAACAGATACGCAGTATTTT. It translates to CASSVAASAVLTDTQYF. The entire variable domain, with the rest obtained from reference TRBV9 and TRBJ2-3, is as follows: DSGVTQTPKHLITATGQRVTLRCSPRSGDLSVYWYQQSLDQGLQFLIQYYNGEERAKGNILERFSAQQFPDLHSELNLSSLELGDSALYFCASSVAASAVLTDTQYFGPGTRLTVL.

The V call is TRBV11-2, the J call TRBJ2-5, with TRBD2 as a possible D gene (6 bases). Trimming left V 4 bases short and J 0 bases short, with 6 bases between. The CDR3 has 13 residues. CDR1 is SGHAT and CDR2 is FQNNGV in the germline V gene. CDR3 in amino acids: CASSWTNQETQYF. CDR3 bases: TGTGCCAGCAGCTGGACTAACCAAGAGACCCAGTACTTC.

The chain has TRBV15 and TRBJ2-5; D is unresolved. Deletions cut 6 bases from V and 5 bases from J, with 7 bases between. The CDR3 loop spans 11 amino acids. Germline V gene data show CDR1 as LNHNV and CDR2 as YYDKDF (reference sequence). The CDR3 protein is CATSVEETQYF. DNA of the CDR3: TGTGCCACCAGTGTAGAGGAGACCCAGTACTTC.

The V gene is TRBV5-1, the J gene TRBJ2-7; possible D gene TRBD1, 6 bases. The V end was cut by 0 bases, the J end by 6 bases, with 13 bases between. CDR1 is SGHRS and CDR2 is YFSETQ in the germline V gene. The CDR3 consists of 14 residues. In DNA, the CDR3 is TGCGCCAGCAGCTTGGGCCCGGGACAAATCGAGCAGTACTTC. It codes for CASSLGPGQIEQYF.

The chain carries TRBV6-5 and TRBJ1-5; D might be TRBD1 (5 bases). This CDR3 is 15 amino acids long. Germline CDR1 MNHEY, CDR2 SVGAGI. The germline V and J ends were trimmed by 8 bases and 0 bases, with 14 bases remaining between them. In nucleotides, the CDR3 is TGTGCCAGCGGGCTACCGGGACTTAGCAATCAGCCCCAGCATTTT. It codes for CASGLPGLSNQPQHF.

This chain connects TRBV7-8 to TRBJ2-7; the D call may be TRBD1 or TRBD2 (5 bases each). Trimming left V 5 bases short and J 6 bases short, with 17 bases between. Germline values: CDR1 SGHVS, CDR2 FQNEAQ. The CDR3 is 14 residues long. CDR3 bases: TGTGCCAGCAGCCCCCAAGAGGGACCTTCCGAGCAGTACTTC. Its protein is CASSPQEGPSEQYF.

The CDR3 loop is CASRGQTSTDTQYF. The DNA of the CDR3 is TGCGCCAGCAGGGGGCAAACTAGCACAGATACGCAGTATTTT. The genes are TRBV5-1 and TRBJ2-3, with D perhaps matching TRBD1 (5 bases). CDR1 is SGHRS, CDR2 YFSETQ, per germline. CDR3 length: 14 residues. V shed 5 bases and J shed 0 bases, with 10 bases lying between them.

The rearrangement joins TRBV28 to TRBJ2-5; a weak D match, TRBD1 (6 bases). Per the germline V gene, CDR1 is MDHEN and CDR2 is SYDVKM. Trimming shortened V by 7 bases and J by 3 bases, and 18 bases separated the two germline ends. The CDR3 consists of 15 residues. The CDR3 DNA reads as TGTGCCAGCAAACAGGGAAGGGGAGCCAAAGAGACCCAGTACTTC. Protein sequence: CASKQGRGAKETQYF.

This clone was observed a single time. The chain has TRBV3-1 (or the pseudogene TRBV3-2) and TRBJ2-7; 8 nucleotides align to TRBD1. The V gene's germline CDR1 is LGHDT and CDR2 YNNKEL (reference sequence). V was clipped by 0 bases and J by 2 bases; unmatched bases: 3. The CDR3 spans 15 residues. The CDR3 region is CASSQERQGPYEQYF. CDR3 nucleotides: TGTGCCAGCAGCCAAGAGAGACAGGGGCCCTACGAGCAGTACTTC.